Following are 21 T cell receptor beta chains from one sample sequenced in a study of early T cells in non-severe SARS-CoV-2 infection. Each CDR3 protein gets one entry after TCRdb re-called the 5' RACE reads with MiXCR. Of 40,000 to 55,000 distinct CDR3 sequences listed, roughly 7.7% were seen once; the top ten hold roughly 5%. The sequenced sample consisted of whole blood. The receptor source for this set is an adult who was a healthcare worker with PCR-confirmed SARS-CoV-2 infection or an uninfected control (not recorded which).

This clonotype has just a few counts. J is TRBJ2-3 and V is TRBV25-1, with a weak D call TRBD2 (6 bases). The CDR3 sequence is 17 residues long. The germline gives CDR1 MGHDK, CDR2 SYGVNS. The V and J ends lost 1 base and 0 bases respectively, with 14 bases between them. This chain's CDR3 is CASSELSSGPSTDTQYF. The DNA for the CDR3 is TGTGCCAGCAGTGAATTATCAAGCGGGCCTAGCACAGATACGCAGTATTTT.

This chain uses TRBV6-2 or TRBV6-3 with TRBJ2-3; 12 nucleotides agree with TRBD2. Trimming cost V 2 bases and J 2 bases; bases outside gene matches: 5. Germline CDR1 MNHEY, CDR2 SVGEGT. This CDR3 region has 17 residues. CDR3 in DNA: TGTGCCAGCAGTTACGGAGGACTAGCGGGGACCACAGATACGCAGTATTTT. Its protein product is CASSYGGLAGTTDTQYF.

This clonotype was recorded at least ten times. The J gene is TRBJ1-5, the V gene TRBV24-1; TRBD1 agrees at 10 bases. This CDR3 is built from 15 residues. The germline V gene has CDR1 KGHDR and CDR2 SFDVKD. The V segment lost 3 bases and the J segment 4 bases; nucleotides outside the gene matches: 2. In nucleotides, the CDR3 is TGTGCCACCAGTGATCCGGGACAGGGGAATCAGCCCCAGCATTTT. It is translated as CATSDPGQGNQPQHF.

This clonotype was detected ten times or more. The chain joins TRBV20-1 to TRBJ2-7, with D tentatively TRBD1 (6 bases). Germline loops: CDR1 DFQATT, CDR2 SNEGSKA (reference sequence). The CDR3 length is 13 residues. Trimming shortened V by 1 base and J by 6 bases, and 13 bases separated the two germline ends. The CDR3 DNA reads TGCAGTGCTAGAGCTCAGGGGATAGGCGAGCAGTACTTC. This encodes CSARAQGIGEQYF.

This clonotype was seen many times. The rearrangement links TRBV20-1 to TRBJ2-1; 9 nucleotides agree with TRBD1. Looked up from germline, CDR1 is DFQATT and CDR2 is SNEGSKA (reference sequence). The CDR3 contains 15 residues. The J segment lost 7 bases and the V segment lost 3 bases, leaving 10 bases of the junction unmatched. CDR3 protein: CSASNRQGGYNEQFF. The CDR3 coding sequence is TGCAGTGCTAGTAATCGACAGGGGGGTTATAATGAGCAGTTCTTC.

The V call is TRBV28, the J call TRBJ2-5, with 11 bases aligning to TRBD2. The CDR3 covers 13 residues. V gave up 9 bases and J gave up 4 bases; unmatched junction bases: 4. Germline V gene sequence: CDR1 MDHEN, CDR2 SYDVKM. The CDR3 here is CASGLAGTETQYF. DNA for the CDR3: TGTGCCAGTGGACTAGCGGGCACAGAGACCCAGTACTTC.

Ten or more counts support this clonotype. The J gene is TRBJ2-5, the V gene TRBV20-1, with TRBD1 matching over 9 bases. The CDR3 is made up of 17 amino acids. The V segment lost 0 bases and the J segment 2 bases; nucleotides outside the gene matches: 10. Germline V gene lookup returns CDR1 DFQATT and CDR2 SNEGSKA (reference sequence). The CDR3 loop reads CSARDIGGTGMQETQYF. The DNA of the CDR3 is TGCAGTGCTAGAGATATAGGGGGGACAGGGATGCAAGAGACCCAGTACTTC.

This clonotype was counted at least ten times. The genes are TRBV28 and TRBJ2-1; 10 bases map to TRBD2. There are 14 residues in the CDR3. Germline CDR1 and CDR2: MDHEN and SYDVKM. With V trimmed by 8 bases and J by 4 bases, 5 bases remained unmatched. CDR3 sequence (DNA): TGTGCCAGCTTCACTAGCGGGGTTTACAATGAGCAGTTCTTC. This sequence encodes CASFTSGVYNEQFF.

This clonotype was seen ten or more times. The chain employs TRBV20-1 and TRBJ1-2; 9 positions match TRBD1. The CDR3 length is 12 residues. Germline assignment: CDR1 DFQATT and CDR2 SNEGSKA (reference sequence). Germline trimming cut 6 bases from V and 5 bases from J; bases unmatched to any gene: 4. CDR3 in DNA: TGCAGTGCGGAGGGACAGGGATATGGCTACACCTTC. Translating it yields CSAEGQGYGYTF.

This clonotype came up many times. V and J are TRBV5-1 and TRBJ2-2, with D possibly matching TRBD1 (6 bases). CDR1 is SGHRS and CDR2 is YFSETQ in the germline V gene. The CDR3 totals 16 residues. The V end was cut by 0 bases, the J end by 4 bases, with 13 bases between. DNA for the CDR3: TGCGCCAGCAGCTTGGTAGCTCAGGGGACCACCGGGGAGCTGTTTTTT. Its translation: CASSLVAQGTTGELFF. Full variable domain (outside the CDR3, taken from reference TRBV5-1 and TRBJ2-2): KAGVTQTPRYLIKTRGQQVTLSCSPISGHRSVSWYQQTPGQGLQFLFEYFSETQRNKGNFPGRFSGRQFSNSRSEMNVSTLELGDSALYLCASSLVAQGTTGELFFGEGSRLTVL.

V gene TRBV29-1 combines with J gene TRBJ1-2; no clear D gene. This CDR3 region has 14 residues. From germline, CDR1 is SQVTM and CDR2 ANQGSEA. V was clipped by 2 bases and J by 8 bases, with 18 bases between them. CDR3 DNA sequence: TGCAGCGTTGAACAACCCCCCGGACGGCGGGGCTACACCTTC. Protein: CSVEQPPGRRGYTF.

This chain joins TRBV11-2 and TRBJ2-4; perhaps TRBD1 as D (5 bases). Trimming left V 5 bases short and J 0 bases short, with 11 bases between. The CDR3 is 15 residues long. Looked up from germline, CDR1 is SGHAT and CDR2 is FQNNGV. This CDR3 reads CASSPSQGAKNIQYF. CDR3 DNA: TGTGCCAGCAGCCCCTCGCAGGGAGCCAAAAACATTCAGTACTTC.

The table lists this clonotype with many counts. V gene TRBV5-1 combines with J gene TRBJ2-1; no reliable D call. V shed 0 bases and J shed 4 bases, with 8 bases lying between them. Germline lookup yields CDR1 SGHRS and CDR2 YFSETQ. The CDR3 is 14 amino acids. As DNA, the CDR3 is TGCGCCAGCAGCTTGGGGCCTGAATACAATGAGCAGTTCTTC. Residues: CASSLGPEYNEQFF.

In its sample, this clonotype was seen a few times. This chain links TRBV12-3 or TRBV12-4 with TRBJ2-3; no reliable D call. The CDR3 consists of 15 residues. Deletions cut 10 bases from V and 4 bases from J, with 21 bases between. CDR3 in amino acids: CANTKTVSGADTQYF. CDR3 sequence (DNA): TGTGCCAACACGAAGACTGTTTCTGGGGCAGATACGCAGTATTTT.

This clonotype appeared many times. The gene calls are TRBV24-1 and TRBJ1-1; a weak D match, TRBD1 (5 bases). V lost 5 bases to trimming and J lost 4 bases, with 16 bases between them. This CDR3 spans 15 amino acids. Germline values: CDR1 KGHDR, CDR2 SFDVKD. The DNA for the CDR3 is TGTGCCACCAGTGGCCTATCTAACGGGGGCACTGAAGCTTTCTTT. This sequence encodes CATSGLSNGGTEAFF.

The chain uses TRBV12-3 or TRBV12-4 and TRBJ2-1, with 9 positions matching TRBD2. This CDR3 has 15 amino acids. The junction had 8 bases not matched to a gene; V was cut back by 6 bases and J by 5 bases. The CDR3 loop is CASSLRGGADNEQFF. As DNA, the CDR3 is TGTGCCAGCAGCCTACGCGGGGGGGCCGACAATGAGCAGTTCTTC.

This clonotype has at least ten counts. The V gene is TRBV20-1, the J gene TRBJ1-1, with TRBD1 matching over 7 bases. The CDR3 length is 12 residues. After removal of 8 bases from V and 3 bases from J, the junction contained 6 bases not matched to a gene. Germline CDR1 and CDR2: DFQATT and SNEGSKA (reference sequence). The CDR3 reads CSLGRGDTEAFF. The DNA for the CDR3 is TGCAGTCTCGGCAGGGGGGACACTGAAGCTTTCTTT.

V and J are TRBV12-3 or TRBV12-4 and TRBJ1-2; 9 bases map to TRBD1. V gave up 5 bases and J gave up 9 bases; unmatched junction bases: 10. The CDR3 is 14 residues long. The CDR3 DNA is TGTGCCAGCAGTGCCCGGGACAGGGATAGGAGCTACACCTTC. Its protein product is CASSARDRDRSYTF.

This clonotype was observed a handful of times. The V gene is TRBV6-5, the J gene TRBJ2-3, with D tentatively TRBD1 (6 bases). The ends were cut back, 6 bases at V and 2 bases at J, with 12 bases in the middle. The germline CDR1 and CDR2 sequences are MNHEY and SVGAGI. The CDR3 is made up of 14 amino acids. CDR3 loop: CASSLRQVTDTQYF. In DNA form, the CDR3 reads TGTGCCAGCAGCCTCCGACAGGTCACAGATACGCAGTATTTT.

The genes are TRBV5-4 and TRBJ2-1, with TRBD1 matching over 10 bases. This CDR3 region has 14 residues. J was trimmed by 6 bases and V by 3 bases; bases with no gene match: 3. Germline loops: CDR1 SGHNT, CDR2 YYREEE (reference sequence). In DNA, the CDR3 is TGTGCCAGCAGCTGGGGACAGGGGCCCAATGAGCAGTTCTTC. Encoded protein: CASSWGQGPNEQFF.

This clonotype came up many times. The rearrangement joins TRBV24-1 to TRBJ2-1, with 7 bases aligning to TRBD1. Trimming cost V 4 bases and J 3 bases; bases outside gene matches: 8. The CDR3 spans 16 residues. Germline-derived CDR1 and CDR2 are KGHDR and SFDVKD. Here the CDR3 reads CATSDSGTENYNEQFF. For the CDR3, the DNA is TGTGCCACCAGTGACTCCGGGACAGAGAACTACAATGAGCAGTTCTTC.